These T cell receptor beta chains were read from a single sample in a study of human T cells and chemical hapten exposure. TCRdb reanalysed the RACE reads using MiXCR and keeps one entry per CDR3 protein. The sample carries more than 110,000 distinct CDR3 sequences, over 9.5% recorded once. The source material was whole blood, sampled in connection with sensitization to the hapten diphenylcyclopropenone (DPC). Source of these receptors: a woman between 50 and 59 years old with alopecia areata. Some clones in this sample may be carry-over from other donors' samples. CDR3s include the opening cysteine and the closing phenylalanine or tryptophan. A D gene is named only where the DNA matches it firmly. Size values are once, few and many counts, or a class for expanded clones, and some rows have none.

J gene,clone size,V gene,D gene,CDR3 DNA,CDR3 protein
TRBJ1-2,many,TRBV7-9,NA,TGTGCCAGCAGCTTCCGGGAGGGGTATGGCTACACCTTC,CASSFREGYGYTF
TRBJ1-6,NA,TRBV12-3/TRBV12-4,NA,TGTGCCAGCACCTCAGGACAGCTTAATTCACCCCTCCACTTT,CASTSGQLNSPLHF
TRBJ2-5,few,TRBV18,TRBD1,TGTGCCAGCTCACGGGACAGGGGAATCCAAGAGACCCAGTACTTC,CASSRDRGIQETQYF
TRBJ2-1,few,TRBV10-3,TRBD1,TGTGCCATCAGTGAGTCGACCAGCGGGACAGGGGATGAGCAGTTCTTC,CAISESTSGTGDEQFF
TRBJ2-2,many,TRBV6-1,TRBD2,TGTGCCAGCAGTGGTCACCGCGGGAGTCGGACCGGGGAGCTGTTTTTT,CASSGHRGSRTGELFF
TRBJ2-7,NA,TRBV7-2,NA,TGTGCCAGCAGCTTAGAAGGCAGGATCTACGAGCAGTACTTC,CASSLEGRIYEQYF
TRBJ2-7,few,TRBV10-3,NA,TGTGCCATCAGTGGGGGAATTGTTCCGTCCTACGAGCAGTACTTC,CAISGGIVPSYEQYF
TRBJ2-5,NA,TRBV28,TRBD1,TGTGCCAGCAGTCTGACAGGGGGCACAGAGACCCAGTACTTC,CASSLTGGTETQYF
TRBJ2-2,many,TRBV12-3/TRBV12-4,TRBD1,TGTGCCAGCAGTTTCAGGGGGCTGAACACCGGGGAGCTGTTTTTT,CASSFRGLNTGELFF
TRBJ2-1,NA,TRBV4-3,NA,TGCGCCAGCAGCCAAGGCTGGGGAGGTGAGCAGTTCTTC,CASSQGWGGEQFF
TRBJ1-1,few,TRBV20-1,NA,TGCAGTGCTCGGGACACGTTGAACACTGAAGCTTTCTTT,CSARDTLNTEAFF
TRBJ2-7,NA,TRBV6-5,TRBD2,TGTGCCAGCAGTTACGGACTAGCGAGCAGAGGGGAGCAGTACTTC,CASSYGLASRGEQYF
TRBJ2-1,few,TRBV24-1,NA,TGTGCCACCAGTGAGGGGGGGCAGGTTGAGCAGTTCTTC,CATSEGGQVEQFF
TRBJ2-1,few,TRBV28,TRBD1,TGTGCCAGCACAGGGGGTGGGACCTACAATGAGCAGTTCTTC,CASTGGGTYNEQFF
TRBJ2-3,NA,TRBV5-6,NA,TGTGCCAGCAGCCTGCTGGGTGTTAGCACAGATACGCAGTATTTT,CASSLLGVSTDTQYF
TRBJ2-3,few,TRBV18,NA,TGTGCCAGCTCACCCCTAGCAGGGGACGATACGCAGTATTTT,CASSPLAGDDTQYF
TRBJ2-7,NA,TRBV7-9,TRBD1,TGTGCCAGCAGCATACAGGGGTACGAGCAGTACTTC,CASSIQGYEQYF
TRBJ1-2,NA,TRBV18,NA,TGTGCCAGCTCAGTTGACAGCTATGGCTACACCTTC,CASSVDSYGYTF
TRBJ1-5,NA,TRBV28,TRBD1,TGTGCCAGCAGATCAGGGGGTCAGCCCCAGCATTTT,CASRSGGQPQHF
TRBJ1-5,few,TRBV3-1,NA,TGTGCCAGCAGCCTGGCTAGTGTGAATAGCAATCAGCCCCAGCATTTT,CASSLASVNSNQPQHF
TRBJ2-3,few,TRBV2,TRBD2,TGTGCCAGCAAACGGACTAGCGGGAGTAGCACAGATACGCAGTATTTT,CASKRTSGSSTDTQYF
TRBJ2-1,few,TRBV30,TRBD1,TGTGCCTGGATGAAGGACAGGACCCTCTACAATGAGCAGTTCTTC,CAWMKDRTLYNEQFF
TRBJ2-7,NA,TRBV29-1,NA,TGCAGCGTTGCGGCTAGCAGCTACGAGCAGTACTTC,CSVAASSYEQYF
TRBJ2-7,many,TRBV11-2,NA,TGTGCCAGCAGCTTAGGAACCGGGGTCTCCTACGAGCAGTACTTC,CASSLGTGVSYEQYF
TRBJ1-4,many,TRBV28,NA,TGTGCCATTGGCCCCGAGAGAAAACTGTTTTTT,CAIGPERKLFF
TRBJ2-3,few,TRBV6-1,TRBD2,TGTGCCAGCAGTACTAGTGGGAGGGACACAGATACGCAGTATTTT,CASSTSGRDTDTQYF
TRBJ2-7,NA,TRBV7-7,NA,TGTGCTAGCAGCTTAGATATGGCGAGGGAGCAGTACTTC,CASSLDMAREQYF
TRBJ1-1,NA,TRBV12-3/TRBV12-4,NA,TGTGCCAGTTGGAGGGGCACTGAAGCTTTCTTT,CASWRGTEAFF